This is a list of T cell receptor beta chains from one sample in a study of spatial heterogeneity in lung cancer. TCRdb processed the 5' RACE reads anew with MiXCR; each CDR3 protein has one entry. Of about 16,000 distinct CDR3 sequences in the sample, over 6.5% are singletons; the top ten hold about 20%. Sequenced here: lung tumor tissue, sampled at surgery. These receptor sequences come from a female donor with early-stage non-small cell lung cancer. Each CDR3 is given with its conserved first and last residue. D genes are given only for firm matches. Not every row has a clone size; where given, it reads once, few, many or a size class.

CDR3 DNA	CDR3 protein	V gene	J gene	clone size	D gene
TGTGCCAGCAGCTTGGGACTAGCGGGGTCGGGTACGCAGTATTTT	CASSLGLAGSGTQYF	TRBV5-6	TRBJ2-3	many	TRBD2
TGTGCCAGCAGCCCTGGGGGGACCTCTGGGGCCAACGTCCTGACTTTC	CASSPGGTSGANVLTF	TRBV7-2	TRBJ2-6	many	.
TGTGCCAGCAGCTTTTACCGGGACAGCGTGGGGGAGCTGTTTTTT	CASSFYRDSVGELFF	TRBV11-2	TRBJ2-2	medium-sized	TRBD1
TGTGCCAGCAAGTCGGGGTGGGCCTACGAGCAGTACTTC	CASKSGWAYEQYF	TRBV27	TRBJ2-7	many	.
TGTGCCAGCAGCTTAGTTGGGCAGAATGAGCAGTTCTTC	CASSLVGQNEQFF	TRBV11-2	TRBJ2-1	many	.
TGTGCCAGCTCACCCGGGACCAATGAGCAGTTCTTC	CASSPGTNEQFF	TRBV18	TRBJ2-1	many	.
TGTGCCAGCAGTGACTCGACCTCGGACTACTACGGCACAGATACGCAGTATTTT	CASSDSTSDYYGTDTQYF	TRBV6-4	TRBJ2-3	.	.
TGTGCCAGCAGTCCCTCGGCAGGGCCTTCATATAATTCACCCCTCCACTTT	CASSPSAGPSYNSPLHF	TRBV12-3/TRBV12-4	TRBJ1-6	many	.
TGCGCCAGCAGCTCCACCGGGGGGAACTATGGCTACACCTTC	CASSSTGGNYGYTF	TRBV5-1	TRBJ1-2	many	.
TGCGCCAGCAGCTTGGATCAGGGAAACACTGAAGCTTTCTTT	CASSLDQGNTEAFF	TRBV5-1	TRBJ1-1	medium-sized	.
TGTGCCATCAGTGAGTCGTCCCCTAACACTGAAGCTTTCTTT	CAISESSPNTEAFF	TRBV10-3	TRBJ1-1	many	.
TGTGCCAGCAGCCTAGGGAGAGGGAACACTGAAGCTTTCTTT	CASSLGRGNTEAFF	TRBV12-3/TRBV12-4	TRBJ1-1	many	.
TGTGCCAGCCGGGGGATGGGACAGGCCGCTTTTGGCTCCTATAATTCACCCCTCCACTTT	CASRGMGQAAFGSYNSPLHF	TRBV6-5	TRBJ1-6	.	TRBD1
TGTGCCAGCAGTTCAGGAGCCCCTAACTATGGCTACACCTTC	CASSSGAPNYGYTF	TRBV12-3/TRBV12-4	TRBJ1-2	.	.
TGCGCCAGCAGTGAAGCCGGGGCCAACGTCCTGACTTTC	CASSEAGANVLTF	TRBV10-2	TRBJ2-6	.	.
TGTGCCAGCTCACCAAGAACAGGGGGCGAACGTGGCTACACCTTC	CASSPRTGGERGYTF	TRBV18	TRBJ1-2	.	TRBD1
TGTGCCAGCAGCCAGAGGGCAGGGTCATATGGCTACACCTTC	CASSQRAGSYGYTF	TRBV3-1	TRBJ1-2	few	.
TGTGCCAGCAGTTTTCTCGGTGGAGCACCCCTCCACTTT	CASSFLGGAPLHF	TRBV27	TRBJ1-6	many	.
TGCGCCAGCAGCTTGGCCAGGACTAATGAAAAACTGTTTTTT	CASSLARTNEKLFF	TRBV5-1	TRBJ1-4	many	.
TGCGCCAGCAGCCGTATAAGGCCGGATGAAAAACTGTTTTTT	CASSRIRPDEKLFF	TRBV5-1	TRBJ1-4	medium-sized	.
TGTGCCAGCAGTGCTTCAGACAGGGGAAACACCATATATTTT	CASSASDRGNTIYF	TRBV6-1	TRBJ1-3	few	.
TGTGCCAGCAGCGCTCTAGGGCGTAATTACAATGAGCAGTTCTTC	CASSALGRNYNEQFF	TRBV9	TRBJ2-1	medium-sized	.
TGTGCCAGCAGCTTAGATCCAGGCTACTACAATGAGCAGTTCTTC	CASSLDPGYYNEQFF	TRBV11-2	TRBJ2-1	many	.
TGTGCCAGCAGTTACGACGGAAGTGGTCCGCCGGTTTTT	CASSYDGSGPPVF	TRBV6-2/TRBV6-3	TRBJ1-3	medium-sized	.
TGTGCCAGCAGTTTAGGACAGGGGGAAGAGACCCAGTACTTC	CASSLGQGEETQYF	TRBV12-3/TRBV12-4	TRBJ2-5	few	TRBD1
TGTGCCAGCAGTGAAACTTGGCAGGCCAACTATGGCTACACCTTC	CASSETWQANYGYTF	TRBV2	TRBJ1-2	many	.
TGTGCCAGCATCGACCCGGGACAAAAAGAGACCCAGTACTTC	CASIDPGQKETQYF	TRBV6-6	TRBJ2-5	many	.
TGTGCCAGCAGAAACGATTGGACGGCAAAGAACACTGAAGCTTTCTTT	CASRNDWTAKNTEAFF	TRBV12-3/TRBV12-4	TRBJ1-1	many	.
TGTGCCAGCAGTGATCGACAGGGGGGCACAGATACGCAGTATTTT	CASSDRQGGTDTQYF	TRBV28	TRBJ2-3	many	TRBD1
TGTGCCAGCAGCCCCGGACTAGCGGGGGGGCGACAAGAGACCCAGTACTTC	CASSPGLAGGRQETQYF	TRBV11-1	TRBJ2-5	many	TRBD2
TGTGCCAGCAAGGCCTCGACCACCTACAATGAGCAGTTCTTC	CASKASTTYNEQFF	TRBV6-2/TRBV6-3	TRBJ2-1	.	.
TGTGCCAGCAGTGGCGAACGGGGGGGCCCCTACAATGAGCAGTTCTTC	CASSGERGGPYNEQFF	TRBV6-1	TRBJ2-1	many	TRBD2
TGCGCCAGCAGTCCTGACCCGGGGGGAGATGAAGCTTTCTTT	CASSPDPGGDEAFF	TRBV5-1	TRBJ1-1	many	.
TGTGCCAGCAGCCAAGGAACAGGGGGCATCGATAATTCACCCCTCCACTTT	CASSQGTGGIDNSPLHF	TRBV14	TRBJ1-6	many	TRBD1
TGCGCCAGCAGCTTGAATGGGGGGGATAGTGAAGCTTTCTTT	CASSLNGGDSEAFF	TRBV5-1	TRBJ1-1	medium-sized	.
TGTGCCAGCAGTGGCGCCGGGACAGGGGGCCACGAGCAGTACTTC	CASSGAGTGGHEQYF	TRBV28	TRBJ2-7	many	TRBD1
TGTGCCAGCAGCTTAGGCCAAGCCGGTGAAAAACTGTTTTTT	CASSLGQAGEKLFF	TRBV7-3	TRBJ1-4	many	.
TGCAGTGCTAGTCTGGGGGAGTGGATCACAGATACGCAGTATTTT	CSASLGEWITDTQYF	TRBV20-1	TRBJ2-3	many	.
TGCAGTGCTAGAGTGGTAGGGAGCGCCTACAATGAGCAGTTCTTC	CSARVVGSAYNEQFF	TRBV20-1	TRBJ2-1	many	.
TGTGCCAGTAGTTACACAGGGGAGAGCTCCTACGAGCAGTACTTC	CASSYTGESSYEQYF	TRBV19	TRBJ2-7	.	TRBD1
TGCAGTGCTATGGAGGGGGGCTACAATGAGCAGTTCTTC	CSAMEGGYNEQFF	TRBV20-1	TRBJ2-1	.	.
TGCAGCGTTGGGGACAGGGGCAATCAGCCCCAGCATTTT	CSVGDRGNQPQHF	TRBV29-1	TRBJ1-5	few	TRBD1
TGTGCCAGCAGTTTCGGACCCGTGACTAGCGGGGACGAGCAGTACTTC	CASSFGPVTSGDEQYF	TRBV12-3/TRBV12-4	TRBJ2-7	many	TRBD2
TGCGCCAGCAGCCTCGAGACTGGTACCTACGAGCAGTACTTC	CASSLETGTYEQYF	TRBV5-1	TRBJ2-7	many	.
TGTGCCAGCAGTAGGGGGAGGGTAACCAACTATGGCTACACCTTC	CASSRGRVTNYGYTF	TRBV2	TRBJ1-2	many	.
TGTGCCAGCAGCTTAGTTGCCGGGGCGTCCGGAACGCAGTATTTT	CASSLVAGASGTQYF	TRBV11-2	TRBJ2-3	once	.
TGCAGTGCTCCTGCGACAGGGCCGAACTCCTACAATGAGCAGTTCTTC	CSAPATGPNSYNEQFF	TRBV20-1	TRBJ2-1	medium-sized	TRBD1
TGTGCCAGCAGATTGGACATGACAGGCGGGAATGAAGCTTTCTTT	CASRLDMTGGNEAFF	TRBV5-4	TRBJ1-1	many	.
TGTGCCAGCAGCCCCCCGGGACAGCCTTACGCGAACACCGGGGAGCTGTTTTTT	CASSPPGQPYANTGELFF	TRBV7-4	TRBJ2-2	many	TRBD1
TGTGCCAGCTCCCACCCCTCTGGGGCCAACGTCCTGACTTTC	CASSHPSGANVLTF	TRBV7-9	TRBJ2-6	many	.
TGTGCCAGCCGATCTGGGACTAGCGGGGGAAGGGAGCAGTACTTC	CASRSGTSGGREQYF	TRBV12-3/TRBV12-4	TRBJ2-7	.	TRBD2
TGTGCCAGCTCAGCCCCCCAAGAGACCCAGTACTTC	CASSAPQETQYF	TRBV18	TRBJ2-5	many	.